Following are 2 T cell receptor beta chains from one sample sequenced in a study of T cell responses to AZD1222 COVID-19 vaccine. Here immunoSEQ multiplex PCR was the method, and the copy in TCRdb shows in-frame clones only, minus some. This sample has approximately 150,000 clones, with roughly 90% found just once. This specimen was peripheral blood, taken on day 0 of AZD1222 vaccination. These receptors were obtained from an adult in good health.

This rearrangement joins TRBV5-8 to TRBJ1-2, with D possibly TRBD1 on 5 matching bases. The germline gives CDR1 SGHTS, CDR2 YDEGEE. Trimming removed 0 bases at V and 10 bases at J, with 13 bases between. The CDR3 sequence is 13 residues long. The DNA of the CDR3 is TGTGCCAGCAGCTTGGGTAGGAGGGACCACTACACCTTC. It specifies CASSLGRRDHYTF. The variable domain in full, completed from reference TRBV5-8 and TRBJ1-2, reads EAGVTQSPTHLIKTRGQQATLRCSPISGHTSVYWYQQALGLGLQFLLWYDEGEERNRGNFPPRFSGRQFPNYSSELNVNALELEDSALYLCASSLGRRDHYTFGSGTRLTVV.

V and J are TRBV27 and TRBJ2-1; TRBD2 might be the D (5 bases). Trimming left V 5 bases short and J 3 bases short, with 14 bases between. CDR1 MNHEY and CDR2 SMNVEV come from the germline V gene (reference sequence). This CDR3 region has 15 residues. The DNA of the CDR3 is TGTGCCAGCAGTAGATCTAGCCCCGGCTACAATGAGCAGTTCTTC. It yields the protein CASSRSSPGYNEQFF.